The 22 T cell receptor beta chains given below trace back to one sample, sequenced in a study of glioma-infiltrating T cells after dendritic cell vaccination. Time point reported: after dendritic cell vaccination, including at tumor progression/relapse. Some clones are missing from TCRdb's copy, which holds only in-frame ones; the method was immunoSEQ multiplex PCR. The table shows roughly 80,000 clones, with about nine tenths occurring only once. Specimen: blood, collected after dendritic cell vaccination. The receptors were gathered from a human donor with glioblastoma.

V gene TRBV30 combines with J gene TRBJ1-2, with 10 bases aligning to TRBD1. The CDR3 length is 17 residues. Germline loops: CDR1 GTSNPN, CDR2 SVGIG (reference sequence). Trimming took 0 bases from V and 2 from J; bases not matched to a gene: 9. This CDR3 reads CAWSVLRTGGENYGYTF. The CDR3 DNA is TGTGCCTGGAGTGTTCTTCGGACAGGGGGGGAGAACTATGGCTACACCTTC.

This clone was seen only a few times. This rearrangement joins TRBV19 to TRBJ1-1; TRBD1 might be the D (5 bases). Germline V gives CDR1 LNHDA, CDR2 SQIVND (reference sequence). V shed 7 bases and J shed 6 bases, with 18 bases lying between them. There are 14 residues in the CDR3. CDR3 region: CASIDRGGTPEAFF. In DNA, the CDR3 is TGTGCCAGTATCGATCGGGGGGGAACCCCTGAAGCTTTCTTT. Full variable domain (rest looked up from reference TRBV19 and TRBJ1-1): DGGITQSPKYLFRKEGQNVTLSCEQNLNHDAMYWYRQDPGQGLRLIYYSQIVNDFQKGDIAEGYSVSREKKESFPLTVTSAQKNPTAFYLCASIDRGGTPEAFFGQGTRLTVV.

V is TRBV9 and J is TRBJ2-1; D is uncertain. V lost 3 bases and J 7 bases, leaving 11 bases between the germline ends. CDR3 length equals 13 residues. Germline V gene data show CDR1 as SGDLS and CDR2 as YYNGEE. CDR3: CASSAFTRNEQFF. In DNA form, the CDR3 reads TGTGCCAGCAGCGCCTTCACAAGAAATGAGCAGTTCTTC.

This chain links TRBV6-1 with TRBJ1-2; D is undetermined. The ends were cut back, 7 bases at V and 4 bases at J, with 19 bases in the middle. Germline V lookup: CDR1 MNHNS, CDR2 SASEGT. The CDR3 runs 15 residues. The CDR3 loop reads CASTEGAWLGYGYTF. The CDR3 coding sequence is TGTGCCAGCACCGAAGGAGCGTGGTTGGGCTATGGCTACACCTTC.

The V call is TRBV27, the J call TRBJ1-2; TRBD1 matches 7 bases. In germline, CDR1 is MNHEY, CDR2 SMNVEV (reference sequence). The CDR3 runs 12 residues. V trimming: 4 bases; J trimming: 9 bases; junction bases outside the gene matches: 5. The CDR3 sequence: CASSSTGWRYTF. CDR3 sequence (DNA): TGTGCCAGCAGTTCGACAGGGTGGCGCTACACCTTC.

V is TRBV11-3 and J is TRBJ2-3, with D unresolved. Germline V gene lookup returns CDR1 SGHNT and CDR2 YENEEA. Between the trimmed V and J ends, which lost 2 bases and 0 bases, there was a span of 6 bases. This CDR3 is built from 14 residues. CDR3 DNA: TGTGCCAGCAGCTTATTAGCTAGCACAGATACGCAGTATTTT. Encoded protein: CASSLLASTDTQYF. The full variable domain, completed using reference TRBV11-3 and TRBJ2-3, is EAGVVQSPRYKIIEKKQPVAFWCNPISGHNTLYWYLQNLGQGPELLIRYENEEAVDDSQLPKDRFSAERLKGVDSTLKIQPAELGDSAVYLCASSLLASTDTQYFGPGTRLTVL.

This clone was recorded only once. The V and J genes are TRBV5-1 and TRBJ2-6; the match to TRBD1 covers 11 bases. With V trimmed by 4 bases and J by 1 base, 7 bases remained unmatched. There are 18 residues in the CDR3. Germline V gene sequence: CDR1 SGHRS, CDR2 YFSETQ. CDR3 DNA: TGCGCCAGCAGCGTTCTTGGGACAGGGGGGTCTGGGGCCAACGTCCTGACTTTC. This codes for CASSVLGTGGSGANVLTF.

CDR3 sequence (DNA): TGTGCCAGCAGTTCCCAACCAGGGGGCTTCGGGGAGCAGTACTTC. Amino acid sequence: CASSSQPGGFGEQYF. The gene calls are TRBV27 and TRBJ2-7; 8 nucleotides agree with TRBD1. Germline V gene data show CDR1 as MNHEY and CDR2 as SMNVEV (reference sequence). With 4 bases clipped from V and 7 bases from J, the junction kept 12 bases outside the gene matches. This CDR3 has 15 amino acids.

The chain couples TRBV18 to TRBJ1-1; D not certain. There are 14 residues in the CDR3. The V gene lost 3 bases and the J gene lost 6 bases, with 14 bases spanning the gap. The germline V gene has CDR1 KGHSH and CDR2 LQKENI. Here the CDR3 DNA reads TGTGCCAGCTCACCGGGATTGGGAGAGGCTGAAGCTTTCTTT. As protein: CASSPGLGEAEAFF.

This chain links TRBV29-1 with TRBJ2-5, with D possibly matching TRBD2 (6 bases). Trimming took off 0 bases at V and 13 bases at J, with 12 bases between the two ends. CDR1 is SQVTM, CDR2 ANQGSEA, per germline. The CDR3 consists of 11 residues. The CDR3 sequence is CSVEDPGELYF. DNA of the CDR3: TGCAGCGTTGAAGATCCGGGGGAACTGTACTTC.

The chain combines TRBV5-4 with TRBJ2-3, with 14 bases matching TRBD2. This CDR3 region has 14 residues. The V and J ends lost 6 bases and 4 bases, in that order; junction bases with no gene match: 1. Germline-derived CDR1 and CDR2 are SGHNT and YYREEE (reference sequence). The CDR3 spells CASKTSGGADTQYF. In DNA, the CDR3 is TGTGCCAGCAAGACTAGCGGGGGGGCAGATACGCAGTATTTT. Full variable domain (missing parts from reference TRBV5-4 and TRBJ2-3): ETGVTQSPTHLIKTRGQQVTLRCSSQSGHNTVSWYQQALGQGPQFIFQYYREEENGRGNFPPRFSGLQFPNYSSELNVNALELDDSALYLCASKTSGGADTQYFGPGTRLTVL.

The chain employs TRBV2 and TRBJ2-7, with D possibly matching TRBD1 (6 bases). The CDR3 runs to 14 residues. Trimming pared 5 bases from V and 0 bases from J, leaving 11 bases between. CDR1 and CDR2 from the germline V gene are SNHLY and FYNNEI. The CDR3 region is CASSTGQLSYEQYF. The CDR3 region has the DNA TGTGCCAGCAGTACTGGACAGCTCTCCTACGAGCAGTACTTC.

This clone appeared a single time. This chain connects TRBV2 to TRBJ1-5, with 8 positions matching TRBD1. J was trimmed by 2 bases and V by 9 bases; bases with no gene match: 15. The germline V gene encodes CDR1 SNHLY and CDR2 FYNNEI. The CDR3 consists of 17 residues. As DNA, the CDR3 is TGTGCCAGTAAGACAGGGGAGTTGGGATCGGGCAATCAGCCCCAGCATTTT. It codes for CASKTGELGSGNQPQHF.

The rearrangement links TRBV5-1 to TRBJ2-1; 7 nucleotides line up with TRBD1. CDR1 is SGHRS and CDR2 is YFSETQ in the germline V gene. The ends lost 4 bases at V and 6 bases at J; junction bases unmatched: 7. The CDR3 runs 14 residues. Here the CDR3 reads CASSPGQPPNEQFF. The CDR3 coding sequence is TGCGCCAGCAGCCCGGGACAGCCACCCAATGAGCAGTTCTTC.

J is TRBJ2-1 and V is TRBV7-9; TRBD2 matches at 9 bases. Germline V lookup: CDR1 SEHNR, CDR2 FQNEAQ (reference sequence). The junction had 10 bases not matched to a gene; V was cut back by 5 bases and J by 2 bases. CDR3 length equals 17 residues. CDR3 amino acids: CASSPTLAGFAYNEQFF. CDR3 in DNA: TGTGCCAGCAGCCCTACGCTAGCGGGGTTTGCCTACAATGAGCAGTTCTTC.

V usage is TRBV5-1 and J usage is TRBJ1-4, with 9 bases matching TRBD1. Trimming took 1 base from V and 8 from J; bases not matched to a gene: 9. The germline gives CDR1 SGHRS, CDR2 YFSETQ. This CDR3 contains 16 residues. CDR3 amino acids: CASSLTGGAGLEKLFF. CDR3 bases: TGCGCCAGCAGCTTGACAGGGGGCGCGGGTTTAGAAAAACTGTTTTTT.

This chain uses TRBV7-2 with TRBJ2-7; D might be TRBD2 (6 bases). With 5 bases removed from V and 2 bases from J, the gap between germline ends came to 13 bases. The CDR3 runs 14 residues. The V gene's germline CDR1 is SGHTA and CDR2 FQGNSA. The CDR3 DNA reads TGTGCCAGCAGCCCCTTAGCGGCCCCCTACGAGCAGTACTTC. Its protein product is CASSPLAAPYEQYF.

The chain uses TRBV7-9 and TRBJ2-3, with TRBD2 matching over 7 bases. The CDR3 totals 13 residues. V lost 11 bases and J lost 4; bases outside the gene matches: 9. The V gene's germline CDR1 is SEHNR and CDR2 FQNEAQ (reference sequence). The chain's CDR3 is CASWAGVPDTQYF. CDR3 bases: TGTGCCTCCTGGGCGGGAGTCCCAGATACGCAGTATTTT.

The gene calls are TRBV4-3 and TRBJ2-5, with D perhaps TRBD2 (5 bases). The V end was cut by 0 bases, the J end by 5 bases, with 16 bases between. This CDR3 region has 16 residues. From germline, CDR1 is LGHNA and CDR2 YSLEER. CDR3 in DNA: TGCGCCAGCAGCCAAGATGGTGACGACGGGGAGGAGACCCAGTACTTC. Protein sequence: CASSQDGDDGEETQYF.

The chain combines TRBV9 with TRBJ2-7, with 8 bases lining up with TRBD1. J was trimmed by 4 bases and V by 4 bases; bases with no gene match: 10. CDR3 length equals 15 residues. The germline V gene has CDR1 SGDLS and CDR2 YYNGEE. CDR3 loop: CASSSNPQGAYEQYF. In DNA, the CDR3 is TGTGCCAGCAGCTCCAACCCCCAGGGGGCTTACGAGCAGTACTTC.

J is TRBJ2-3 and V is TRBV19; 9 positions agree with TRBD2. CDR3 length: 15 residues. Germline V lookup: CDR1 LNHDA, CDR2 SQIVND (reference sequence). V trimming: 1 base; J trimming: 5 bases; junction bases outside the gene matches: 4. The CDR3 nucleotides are TGTGCCAGTAGTATAGGACTAGCGGACCTAGATACGCAGTATTTT. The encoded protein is CASSIGLADLDTQYF.

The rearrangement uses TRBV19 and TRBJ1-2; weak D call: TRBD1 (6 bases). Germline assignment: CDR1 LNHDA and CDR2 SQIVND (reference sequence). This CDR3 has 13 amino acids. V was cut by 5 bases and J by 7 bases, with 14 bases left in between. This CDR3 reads CASSPTTGFGYTF. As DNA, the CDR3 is TGTGCCAGTAGTCCAACGACAGGTTTTGGCTACACCTTC.